This T cell receptor beta chain was sequenced during a study of T cell responses to AZD1222 COVID-19 vaccine. A single count supports this clone. The antigen remains unidentified. Study results and caveats: Across spike, vaccine-associated CD4 TCRs were found, dominant at 160-218 and 743-854.

Data came from immunoSEQ multiplex PCR; TCRdb stores just in-frame clones and leaves some out. The data hold 130,000 or so clones, with roughly 93% observed a single time. The sequenced sample was peripheral blood, obtained on day 0 of AZD1222 vaccination. The receptor comes from an adult in good health.

The CDR3 spells CASSRRQGGHYGYTF. The CDR3 DNA reads as TGTGCCAGCAGCCGCCGACAGGGAGGGCACTATGGCTACACCTTC. V usage is TRBV5-6 and J usage is TRBJ1-2; 7 nucleotides line up with TRBD1. The CDR3 spans 15 residues. CDR1 and CDR2 (germline): SGHDT, YYEEEE. The J segment lost 3 bases and the V segment lost 4 bases, leaving 9 bases of the junction unmatched.